The text below deals with one TCR beta chain. Profiling relied on immunoSEQ multiplex PCR, and the TCRdb table lists in-frame clones only, not all of them. The sample lists approximately 260,000 clones, 75% to 85% seen once, with roughly 12% in the top ten. The germline CDR1 and CDR2 sequences are LGHNT and FRNRAP. The CDR3 loop spans 12 amino acids. J was trimmed by 5 bases and V by 6 bases; bases with no gene match: 1. The record originates from a study of blood T cell repertoires in COVID-19. The overall study: COVID-19 samples collected from the United States, Italy and Spain covered acute and convalescent phases.

This receptor was taken from a woman aged 60 to 75 with active or convalescent COVID-19. This rearrangement joins TRBV12-5 to TRBJ1-5; 7 bases map to TRBD1. The material sequenced was peripheral blood. CDR3: CASGTGDQPQHF. CDR3 coding DNA: TGTGCTAGTGGCACAGGGGATCAGCCCCAGCATTTT.